Sequencing of this T cell receptor beta chain was carried out in a study of long-term antiretroviral therapy in people with HIV. The overall study: Collection of the earliest samples took place about a decade ahead of the 2015 immediate-ART recommendation.

Per individual, the PBMC samples numbered at least one pre-ART and at least two post-ART. V was trimmed by 1 base and J by 3 bases, leaving 14 bases between them. The germline V gene encodes CDR1 SGHRS and CDR2 YFSETQ. The CDR3 runs to 15 residues. A v3.0 immunoSEQ assay was performed at survey level. TCRdb's copy holds only in-frame clones and misses some; the assay was immunoSEQ multiplex PCR. The sample shows approximately 16,000 clones, 70% to 85% of them seen only once. In this sample, this clone turned up a few times. Other DNA sequences in this specimen translate into the identical CDR3. The sequence was collected from a middle-aged man with HIV. Here the sequenced sample was unsorted PBMCs, taken 2.1 years after starting antiretroviral therapy. V usage is TRBV5-1 and J usage is TRBJ2-7, with a possible D match to TRBD1 (7 bases). CDR3 sequence reads: CASSLTAGGGYEQYF. In DNA, the CDR3 is TGCGCCAGCAGCTTGACAGCAGGGGGAGGCTACGAGCAGTACTTC.